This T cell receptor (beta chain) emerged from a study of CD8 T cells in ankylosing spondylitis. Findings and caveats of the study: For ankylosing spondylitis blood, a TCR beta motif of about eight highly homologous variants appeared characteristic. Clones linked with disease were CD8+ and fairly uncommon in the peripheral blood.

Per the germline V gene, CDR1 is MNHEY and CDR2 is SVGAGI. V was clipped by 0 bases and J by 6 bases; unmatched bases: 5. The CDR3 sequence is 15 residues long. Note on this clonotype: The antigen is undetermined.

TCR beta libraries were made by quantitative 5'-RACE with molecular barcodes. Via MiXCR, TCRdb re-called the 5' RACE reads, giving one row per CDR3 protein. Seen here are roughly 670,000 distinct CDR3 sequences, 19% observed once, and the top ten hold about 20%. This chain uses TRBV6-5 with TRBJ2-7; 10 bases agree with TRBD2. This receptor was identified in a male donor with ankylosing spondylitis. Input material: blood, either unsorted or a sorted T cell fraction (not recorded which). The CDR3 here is CASSYSASGSFEQYF. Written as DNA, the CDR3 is TGTGCCAGCAGTTACTCGGCTAGCGGGAGTTTCGAGCAGTACTTC.